This T cell receptor beta chain comes out of a study of cytomegalovirus exposure and HLA in healthy donors. Study-wide background: Sequencing of roughly 180 million T cells in an earlier analysis found 120 million or so unique TCR beta sequences. Approximately 85 million unique TCRs from HLA-typed donors were held in an early release of data.

On this clone itself: No antigen is known for it.

The study ran its PCR with 60 Vbeta and 13 Jbeta primers. Under the authors' procedure: It was a later analysis that counted roughly 80 million unique TCR beta chains, of which 9.5 million to 14 million were shared. Profiling relied on immunoSEQ multiplex PCR, and the TCRdb table lists in-frame clones only, not all of them. V and J calls and clone size come straight from that table; D and trimming were deduced from the DNA. The sample lists 200,000 to 250,000 clones; approximately 84% were seen once. Findings and caveats of the study: It was approximately 170 TCR beta chains that were listed as cytomegalovirus-associated.

The CDR3 is 12 residues long. V was clipped by 4 bases and J by 11 bases, with 14 bases between them. Germline V gives CDR1 LNHDA, CDR2 SQIVND (reference sequence). This sequence was found in a woman aged 40 to 50 in good health and CMV-seronegative. V usage is TRBV19 and J usage is TRBJ1-1; D is perhaps TRBD1 (6 bases). Sequencing was performed on PBMCs. CDR3 sequence reads: CASSTDRRRAFF. CDR3 in DNA: TGTGCCAGTAGTACCGACAGGAGGAGGGCTTTCTTT.